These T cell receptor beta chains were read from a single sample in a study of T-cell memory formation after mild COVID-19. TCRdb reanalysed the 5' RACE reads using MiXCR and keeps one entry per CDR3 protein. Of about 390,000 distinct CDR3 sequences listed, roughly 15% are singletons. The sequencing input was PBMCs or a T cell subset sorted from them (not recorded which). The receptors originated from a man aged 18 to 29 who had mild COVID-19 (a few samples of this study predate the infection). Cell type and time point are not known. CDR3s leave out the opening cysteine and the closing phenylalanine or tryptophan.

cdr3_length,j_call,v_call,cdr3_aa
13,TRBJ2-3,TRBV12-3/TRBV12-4,ASSPGSSGVNTQY
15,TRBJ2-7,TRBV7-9,ASSSGPGTGAYYEQY
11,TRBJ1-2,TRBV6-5,ASSDRQGQGYT
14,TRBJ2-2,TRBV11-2,ASSPGRAVSSGELF
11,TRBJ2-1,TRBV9,ASSPIGGDEQF
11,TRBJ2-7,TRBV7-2,ASSFGTVYEQY
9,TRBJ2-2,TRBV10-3,AISSSGELF
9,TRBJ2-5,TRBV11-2,ASSTVGTQY
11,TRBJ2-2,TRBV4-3,ASSRGGTGELF
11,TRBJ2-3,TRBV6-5,AIRVGSTDTQY
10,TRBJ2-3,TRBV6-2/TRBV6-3,ASTTSGDTQY
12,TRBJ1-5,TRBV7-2,ASSPRGSNQPQH
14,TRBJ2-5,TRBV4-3,ASSQVRGVYQETQY
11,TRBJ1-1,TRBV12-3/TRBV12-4,ASSRQGLGVAF
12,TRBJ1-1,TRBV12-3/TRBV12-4,ASSLEVGYTEAF
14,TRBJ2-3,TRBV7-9,ASSPMTGGRTDTQY
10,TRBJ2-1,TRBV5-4,ASSWSSAEQF
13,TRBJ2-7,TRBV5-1,ASSLEASWVIEQY
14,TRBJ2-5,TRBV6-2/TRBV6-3,ASSFSLTGREETQY
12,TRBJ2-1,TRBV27,ASSPMGGYNEQF
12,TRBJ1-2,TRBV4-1,ASSQVARLYGYT
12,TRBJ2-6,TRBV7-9,ASSLSSGANVLT
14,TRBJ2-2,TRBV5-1,ASSLVPGRWAGELF
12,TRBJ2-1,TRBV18,ASSLSGRLNEQF
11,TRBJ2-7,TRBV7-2,ASSLLSTYEQY
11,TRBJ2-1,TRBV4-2,ASSQDGWNEQF
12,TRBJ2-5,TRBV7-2,ASGGSGGQETQY
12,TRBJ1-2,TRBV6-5,ASSYGRFIYGYT
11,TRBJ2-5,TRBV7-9,ASTLGGRETQY
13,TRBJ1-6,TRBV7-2,ASSLAGHLNSPLH
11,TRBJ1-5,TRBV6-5,ASSYGSHQPQH
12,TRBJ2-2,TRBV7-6,ASSSGGSRGELF
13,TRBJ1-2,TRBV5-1,ASSPQRTGYGGYT
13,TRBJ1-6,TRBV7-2,ASSESGQFNSPLH
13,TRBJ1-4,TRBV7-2,ASSAAFRVSEKLF
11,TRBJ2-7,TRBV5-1,ASSLTSTYEQY
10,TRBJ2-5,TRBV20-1,SASALQETQY
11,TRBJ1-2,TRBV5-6,ASSFEQNYGYT
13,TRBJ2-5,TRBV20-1,SATQPGQGIETQY
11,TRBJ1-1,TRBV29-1,SVERRGNTEAF
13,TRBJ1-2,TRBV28,ASSPTDRSNYGYT
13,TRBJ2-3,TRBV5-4,ASSPGGQSPDTQY
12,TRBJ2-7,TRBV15,ATSRDGGPYEQY
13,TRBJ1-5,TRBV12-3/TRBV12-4,ASSPAGQGNQPQH
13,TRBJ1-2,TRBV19,ASMRILGQGYGYT